The 22 T cell receptor beta chains in this list originate from one sample, sequenced in a study of Graves' ophthalmopathy and Graves' hyperthyroidism. TCR beta CDR3 regions were amplified from RNA transcripts. HTBI primers served in a first-round RT-PCR, which a second-round multiplex PCR followed. TCRdb re-derived calls from the multiplex PCR reads in MiXCR, one entry per CDR3 protein. The sample shows around 1.1 million distinct CDR3 sequences, about 35% of them seen only once. The sample taken for sequencing was peripheral blood or thyroid tissue (not recorded which). These receptor sequences come from an adult man with Graves' hyperthyroidism.

This clonotype was picked up many times. V and J are TRBV2 and TRBJ2-7, with a tentative D call TRBD2 (7 bases). This CDR3 comprises 16 residues. The germline CDR1 and CDR2 sequences are SNHLY and FYNNEI. The V end lost 0 bases, the J end lost 2 bases, and 14 bases lay between the germline ends. CDR3: CASSEAGGARAYEQYF. CDR3 DNA: TGTGCCAGCAGTGAAGCGGGGGGGGCCCGTGCCTACGAGCAGTACTTC.

V usage is TRBV10-2 and J usage is TRBJ1-2, with D hard to call. This CDR3 contains 15 residues. V gave up 2 bases and J gave up 8 bases, with 18 bases separating them. Germline V CDR1 and CDR2: WSHSY, SAAADI. For the CDR3, the DNA is TGCGCCAGCAGTGAGGGAACCGGCCAACTTTCCGGCTACACCTTC. Translation: CASSEGTGQLSGYTF.

This sequence joins TRBV7-6 and TRBJ2-7, with 13 bases aligning to TRBD2. V was pared by 1 base and J by 0 bases, with 12 bases of the junction left unmatched. CDR1 and CDR2 from the germline V gene are SGHVS and FNYEAQ. The CDR3 contains 20 residues. For the CDR3, the DNA is TGTGCCAGCAGCTTAGTCCCGCAAGGGAGGACTAGCGGGAGCTCCTACGAGCAGTACTTC. It yields the protein CASSLVPQGRTSGSSYEQYF.

The chain has TRBV7-9 and TRBJ1-2; no reliable D call. The CDR3 spans 13 residues. V was pared by 6 bases and J by 2 bases, with 10 bases between. The germline V gene has CDR1 SEHNR and CDR2 FQNEAQ (reference sequence). The CDR3 loop reads CASRSTPNYGYTF. The CDR3 bases are TGTGCCAGCAGATCGACACCGAACTATGGCTACACCTTC.

The chain employs TRBV7-2 and TRBJ1-1; tentatively, D is TRBD1 (6 bases). Germline lookup yields CDR1 SGHTA and CDR2 FQGNSA. The CDR3 runs 15 residues. The V gene lost 5 bases and the J gene lost 1 base, with 14 bases spanning the gap. CDR3 DNA sequence: TGTGCCAGCAGCAAGGGGGGGGCAGCGAACACTGAAGCTTTCTTT. It codes for CASSKGGAANTEAFF. The entire variable domain, with the rest obtained from reference TRBV7-2 and TRBJ1-1, is as follows: GAGVSQSPSNKVTEKGKDVELRCDPISGHTALYWYRQSLGQGLEFLIYFQGNSAPDKSGLPSDRFSAERTGGSVSTLTIQRTQQEDSAVYLCASSKGGAANTEAFFGQGTRLTVV.

The rearrangement links TRBV10-3 to TRBJ2-6; no definite D call. V lost 10 bases and J 3 bases, leaving 22 bases between the germline ends. Germline values: CDR1 ENHRY, CDR2 SYGVKD. CDR3 size: 17 residues. The chain's CDR3 is CASSLTASMGGANVLTF. The CDR3 DNA sequence: TGTGCCAGCAGCTTAACTGCCAGTATGGGTGGGGCCAACGTCCTGACTTTC.

On this clonotype: A junction end diverges from the germline sequence, so it may reflect a read error. V is TRBV9 and J is TRBJ2-5, with D perhaps TRBD1 or TRBD2 (6 bases each). Per the germline V gene, CDR1 is SGDLS and CDR2 is YYNGEE. The CDR3 is 15 residues long. The CDR3 is CASNVFPGGHETQYF. CDR3 coding DNA: TGTGCCAGCAACGTATTCCCCGGGGGCCACGAGACCCAGTACTTC.

Of note for this clonotype: A read error may produce the germline difference seen at one junction end. The V call is TRBV4-3, the J call TRBJ1-2; D call uncertain. Per the germline V gene, CDR1 is LGHNA and CDR2 is YSLEER. The CDR3 is made up of 16 amino acids. DNA of the CDR3: TGCGTCAGCAGCCAAGATACCCATGGGGAGAGCTATGGCTACACCTTC. It encodes CVSSQDTHGESYGYTF.

V gene TRBV7-8 combines with J gene TRBJ2-2; TRBD2 matches 12 bases. With 0 bases clipped from V and 6 bases from J, the junction kept 8 bases outside the gene matches. CDR3 length: 18 amino acids. Looked up from germline, CDR1 is SGHVS and CDR2 is FQNEAQ. CDR3 region: CASSLASSGGAGAGELFF. The CDR3 nucleotides read TGTGCCAGCAGCTTAGCGTCTAGCGGGGGGGCTGGGGCCGGGGAGCTGTTTTTT.

The chain couples TRBV20-1 to TRBJ2-7; 9 bases map to TRBD1. V trimming: 7 bases; J trimming: 5 bases; junction bases outside the gene matches: 12. This CDR3 is 14 amino acids long. Germline CDR1 reads DFQATT; CDR2 reads SNEGSKA (reference sequence). CDR3 coding DNA: TGCAGTGTTTGGAGGGACAGGGCGATGGACGAGCAGTACTTC. Translated: CSVWRDRAMDEQYF.

In its sample, this clonotype was seen many times. J is TRBJ2-7 and V is TRBV7-6; 7 bases agree with TRBD2. The V gene end was trimmed by 5 bases and the J gene end by 8 bases; junction bases not matched to a gene: 12. From germline, CDR1 is SGHVS and CDR2 FNYEAQ. CDR3 length equals 14 residues. CDR3 in DNA: TGTGCCAGCAGCCCAGAGGCCAGCGGGGCCCAGCAGTACTTC. This encodes CASSPEASGAQQYF.

The V call is TRBV20-1, the J call TRBJ2-5; weak D call: TRBD2 (7 bases). CDR3 length: 14 residues. Germline V lookup: CDR1 DFQATT, CDR2 SNEGSKA (reference sequence). Between the trimmed V and J ends, which lost 6 bases and 4 bases, there was a span of 18 bases. CDR3 sequence reads: CSAVPGGQGETQYF. DNA of the CDR3: TGCAGTGCCGTTCCCGGGGGGCAGGGAGAGACCCAGTACTTC.

The V and J genes are TRBV7-8 and TRBJ1-6; no clear D. Germline V gene lookup returns CDR1 SGHVS and CDR2 FQNEAQ. This CDR3 spans 13 amino acids. V lost 7 bases and J 9 bases, leaving 13 bases between the germline ends. The CDR3 region has the DNA TGTGCCAGCATCGAGGGAGTCAGTTCACCCCTCCACTTT. Translated, it gives CASIEGVSSPLHF.

The chain combines TRBV7-2 with TRBJ1-5, with 7 bases fitting TRBD1. Losses at the gene ends were 2 bases for V and 3 bases for J; bases not matched to a gene: 7. The CDR3 contains 16 residues. Germline-derived CDR1 and CDR2 are SGHTA and FQGNSA. The chain's CDR3 is CASSLSDRAINQPQHF. For the CDR3, the DNA is TGTGCCAGCAGCTTATCAGACAGGGCCATCAATCAGCCCCAGCATTTT.

The sample holds a few counts of this clonotype. The CDR3 nucleotides read TGTGCCAGCAGACCCATTACCGGGACAGTTAGCAATCAGCCCCAGCATTTT. Amino acids: CASRPITGTVSNQPQHF. The chain is built from TRBV6-2 or TRBV6-3 and TRBJ1-5; 7 positions match TRBD1. The CDR3 consists of 17 residues. Trimming took 6 bases from V and 0 from J; bases not matched to a gene: 11. The germline V gene encodes CDR1 MNHEY and CDR2 SVGEGT.

Regarding this clonotype: This is likely a read error, given that the CDR3 carries no conserved phenylalanine or tryptophan at its end. The DNA is left out, because the CDR3 cannot be placed on it with certainty; the CDR3 is given as TCRdb lists it. The gene calls are TRBV7-6 and TRBJ1-6. The CDR3 is 8 amino acids in total, end residues counted. Germline lookup yields CDR1 SGHVS and CDR2 FNYEAQ. The CDR3 sequence: CASSPKQL.

This clonotype has at least ten counts. The chain links TRBV7-9 to TRBJ1-6; perhaps TRBD1 as D (5 bases). The CDR3 contains 16 residues. V was trimmed by 5 bases and J by 7 bases, leaving 18 bases between them. Germline CDR1 reads SEHNR; CDR2 reads FQNEAQ (reference sequence). The CDR3 loop reads CASSIRGAAGNSPLHF. As DNA, the CDR3 is TGTGCCAGCAGCATAAGAGGGGCCGCGGGGAATTCACCCCTCCACTTT. The entire variable domain, with the rest obtained from reference TRBV7-9 and TRBJ1-6, is as follows: DTGVSQNPRHKITKRGQNVTFRCDPISEHNRLYWYRQTLGQGPEFLTYFQNEAQLEKSRLLSDRFSAERPKGSFSTLEIQRTEQGDSAMYLCASSIRGAAGNSPLHFGNGTRLTVT.

V gene TRBV10-3 combines with J gene TRBJ1-2, with a possible D match to TRBD1 (6 bases). Per germline, CDR1 ENHRY and CDR2 SYGVKD. V dropped 6 bases and J dropped 8 bases, with 10 bases sitting between them. This CDR3 comprises 11 residues. The CDR3 region has the DNA TGTGCCATCAGGACAGGCGTAGGCTACACCTTC. This sequence encodes CAIRTGVGYTF.

This rearrangement joins TRBV5-1 to TRBJ1-2; 9 nucleotides agree with TRBD1. The CDR3 consists of 15 residues. Losses at the gene ends were 2 bases for V and 6 bases for J; bases not matched to a gene: 8. Germline V lookup: CDR1 SGHRS, CDR2 YFSETQ. CDR3 nucleotides: TGCGCCAGCAGCTTAGCGACGGACAGGGGCCATGGCTACACCTTC. The encoded protein is CASSLATDRGHGYTF.

The chain carries TRBV9 and TRBJ2-7, with TRBD2 matching 7 bases. Germline assignment: CDR1 SGDLS and CDR2 YYNGEE. This CDR3 has 16 residues. V lost 2 bases and J lost 2; bases outside the gene matches: 10. The CDR3 loop is CASSVSRLAETYEQYF. The CDR3 DNA follows: TGTGCCAGCAGCGTCTCTCGCCTAGCGGAAACCTACGAGCAGTACTTC.

This clonotype was picked up one time. This chain joins TRBV5-1 and TRBJ1-5; D remains ambiguous. The CDR3 runs 14 residues. V lost 2 bases and J 5 bases, leaving 11 bases between the germline ends. The V gene's germline CDR1 is SGHRS and CDR2 YFSETQ. The CDR3 loop reads CASSFSPDDQPQHF. CDR3 DNA: TGCGCCAGCAGCTTTTCCCCTGATGATCAGCCCCAGCATTTT.

Worth noting for this clonotype: A much larger clone differs by one base, so this may be a read error. The CDR3 DNA follows: TGTGCCAGCAGGTTCGGACAGGGGGCTGGAAGCGGGGAGCTGTTTTTT. Its translation is CASRFGQGAGSGELFF. The rearrangement uses TRBV2 and TRBJ2-2; 11 nucleotides line up with TRBD1. CDR3 length equals 16 residues. The junction had 10 bases not matched to a gene; V was cut back by 6 bases and J by 7 bases. Germline CDR1 SNHLY, CDR2 FYNNEI.